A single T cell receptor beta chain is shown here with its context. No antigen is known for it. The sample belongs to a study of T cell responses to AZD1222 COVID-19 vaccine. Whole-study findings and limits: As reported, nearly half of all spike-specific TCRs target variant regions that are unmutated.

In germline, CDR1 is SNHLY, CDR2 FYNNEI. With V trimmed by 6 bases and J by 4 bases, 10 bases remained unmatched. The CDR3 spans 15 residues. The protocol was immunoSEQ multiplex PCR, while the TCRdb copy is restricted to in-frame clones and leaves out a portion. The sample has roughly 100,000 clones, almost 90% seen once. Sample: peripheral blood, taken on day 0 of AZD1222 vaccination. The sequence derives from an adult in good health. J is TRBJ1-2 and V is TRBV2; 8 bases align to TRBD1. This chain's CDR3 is CASSKGPTGGYGYTF. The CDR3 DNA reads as TGTGCCAGCAGCAAGGGGCCAACAGGGGGCTATGGCTACACCTTC.